Listed below are T cell receptor beta chains from one sample, sequenced in a study of blood T cells in healthy people across ages. TCRdb recomputed calls from the 5' RACE reads with MiXCR, one row per CDR3 protein. The data hold 700,000 to 900,000 distinct CDR3 sequences, with about 48% observed a single time. The sequenced sample was blood. All receptors come from a man aged 80 or over in good health. Each CDR3 is given with its conserved first and last residue. Rows may omit the clone size; those that give it use once, few, many or a size class.

clone_size: -
v_call: TRBV28
cdr3_aa: CASSSQGAGAKNIQYF

clone_size: few
v_call: TRBV6-5
cdr3_aa: CASSYDQAGTDTQYF

clone_size: -
v_call: TRBV18
cdr3_aa: CASSQLGQGVAGANVLTF

clone_size: -
v_call: TRBV6-5
cdr3_aa: CASSYSGVSLSNQPQLF

clone_size: -
v_call: TRBV24-1
cdr3_aa: CATSDAGLVYRQFF

clone_size: -
v_call: TRBV6-1
cdr3_aa: CASRPMAGTSGRETQYF

clone_size: -
v_call: TRBV5-1
cdr3_aa: CAGSLGSGGEQYF

clone_size: once
v_call: TRBV7-2
cdr3_aa: CASSLRSQTGELFF

clone_size: -
v_call: TRBV20-1
cdr3_aa: CSASSRLGTSGSGSSYEQYF

clone_size: -
v_call: TRBV28
cdr3_aa: CASSPSGSGTGELFF

clone_size: few
v_call: TRBV10-3
cdr3_aa: CATHKGRPNGSYEQYF

clone_size: -
v_call: TRBV4-1
cdr3_aa: CASSQVGLPSAAFF

clone_size: -
v_call: TRBV9
cdr3_aa: CASNPSPTDTQYF

clone_size: -
v_call: TRBV3-1
cdr3_aa: CASSQDGGGNQPQHF

clone_size: few
v_call: TRBV7-2
cdr3_aa: CASSLELAHAYF

clone_size: -
v_call: TRBV7-9
cdr3_aa: CASSRQGTLNTEAFF

clone_size: -
v_call: TRBV3-1
cdr3_aa: CASSQAPVAYNEQFF

clone_size: -
v_call: TRBV29-1
cdr3_aa: CSVEVEGGIDEQYF

clone_size: few
v_call: TRBV21-1
cdr3_aa: CASTTKGGEQYF

clone_size: -
v_call: TRBV11-2
cdr3_aa: CASSLGLRTTNYEQYF

clone_size: -
v_call: TRBV5-1
cdr3_aa: CASSPTGTLAGELFF

clone_size: few
v_call: TRBV25-1
cdr3_aa: CASSEGTVQETQYF

clone_size: -
v_call: TRBV9
cdr3_aa: CASSVEGQGAYEQYF

clone_size: few
v_call: TRBV12-3/TRBV12-4
cdr3_aa: CASSPWGAVYNEQFF

clone_size: once
v_call: TRBV29-1
cdr3_aa: CSVYTNRGPLYEQYF